This T cell receptor beta chain was retrieved from a study of metastatic and nonmetastatic thyroid tumors. On the study more broadly: It was across blood and tumor or nodule tissue from malignant and benign thyroid patients that repertoires were compared. Study-level points and caveats: Reports indicated that malignant thyroid tumors showed significantly higher TCR beta diversity than benign nodules did, in blood and tumor.

This clone was counted only a few times. The antigen remains undetermined. Source study methods: Building a distant-metastasis classifier for papillary thyroid cancer drew on CDR3 differences across clinicopathological groups. TCRdb re-called the PCR reads via MiXCR. These V and J calls are TCRdb output, not the study's own analysis. Here the sample spans about 39,000 clones, 18% being singletons. After removal of 5 bases from V and 7 bases from J, the junction contained 10 bases not matched to a gene. CDR1 and CDR2 (germline): MNHNS, SASEGT. The CDR3 has 14 residues. Thyroid surgery had not been preceded by any treatment in any patient.

The receptor was isolated from a female donor with papillary thyroid cancer or a benign thyroid nodule (not recorded which). Some clones in this sample may be carry-over from other donors' samples. The chain carries TRBV6-1 and TRBJ2-7; 8 bases are a match to TRBD1. The sequenced sample was tumor tissue. For the CDR3, the DNA is TGTGCCAGCAGTTTGGGCAGGGGGCTAGGGGAGCAGTACTTC. Translating gives CASSLGRGLGEQYF.